This passage covers 23 T cell receptor beta chains from one sample sequenced in a study of T cell repertoires in ileal Crohn's disease. TCRdb's copy holds only in-frame clones and misses some; the assay was immunoSEQ multiplex PCR. The table includes around 7,700 clones, around 81% detected once. The sample taken for sequencing was ileal tissue. The receptors stem from an adult with Crohn's disease.

The chain employs TRBV10-3 and TRBJ1-6, with 7 nucleotides matching TRBD1. V shed 10 bases, J shed 7 bases, and the junction held 13 bases outside the gene matches. CDR1 is ENHRY, CDR2 SYGVKD, per germline. The CDR3 contains 15 residues. The CDR3, as DNA: TGTGCCACCAGATTCGGAGGGACAGAGAATTCACCCCTCCACTTT. Residues: CATRFGGTENSPLHF.

The CDR3 protein is CAPGVYEQYF. The CDR3 DNA is TGTGCCCCGGGGGTGTACGAGCAGTACTTC. The chain couples TRBV19 to TRBJ2-7; D possibly corresponds to TRBD2 (6 bases). Germline loops: CDR1 LNHDA, CDR2 SQIVND (reference sequence). The CDR3 extends over 10 amino acids. The V gene lost 11 bases and the J gene lost 4 bases, with 9 bases spanning the gap.

On this clone: The missing conserved phenylalanine or tryptophan at the end of this CDR3 makes a read error likely. The DNA is left out, because the CDR3 cannot be placed on it with certainty; the CDR3 is given as TCRdb lists it. The chain combines TRBV18 with TRBJ1-4; TRBD1 was called by the table and not checked on the DNA. The CDR3 has 9 amino acids, counting both end residues. Germline CDR1 KGHSH, CDR2 LQKENI. CDR3 loop: CASSRDRGD.

V and J are TRBV4-1 and TRBJ2-1, with TRBD1 matching 7 bases. J lost 7 bases, V lost 6 bases, and 6 bases had no gene match. Germline CDR1 MGHRA, CDR2 YSYEKL. This CDR3 has 13 amino acids. The CDR3 nucleotides are TGCGCCAGCAGGGCGACAGGGTTTAATGAGCAGTTCTTC. Protein: CASRATGFNEQFF.

The rearrangement links TRBV30 to TRBJ2-7; the D gene is possibly TRBD2 (5 bases). Trimming cost V 3 bases and J 3 bases, with 9 bases left between them. The CDR3 extends over 12 amino acids. Germline V CDR1 and CDR2: GTSNPN, SVGIG (reference sequence). The chain's CDR3 is CAWRGGLYEQYF. CDR3 DNA: TGTGCCTGGAGGGGCGGGCTCTACGAGCAGTACTTC.

The genes are TRBV19 and TRBJ1-1; possibly TRBD1 for D (5 bases). In germline, CDR1 is LNHDA, CDR2 SQIVND (reference sequence). V lost 4 bases and J lost 5, with 14 bases in between. The CDR3 is 14 amino acids. Written as DNA, the CDR3 is TGTGCCAGTAGTAAGGGGATCGCCGGGACTGAAGCTTTCTTT. Protein: CASSKGIAGTEAFF. The variable domain in full, completed from reference TRBV19 and TRBJ1-1, reads DGGITQSPKYLFRKEGQNVTLSCEQNLNHDAMYWYRQDPGQGLRLIYYSQIVNDFQKGDIAEGYSVSREKKESFPLTVTSAQKNPTAFYLCASSKGIAGTEAFFGQGTRLTVV.

The chain combines TRBV18 with TRBJ2-7; D remains ambiguous. Germline V gene data show CDR1 as KGHSH and CDR2 as LQKENI. CDR3 length: 13 residues. V lost 4 bases to trimming and J lost 3 bases, with 10 bases between them. The CDR3: CASSLPPVYEQYF. The CDR3 bases are TGTGCCAGCTCACTTCCACCAGTCTACGAGCAGTACTTC.

CDR3 sequence reads: CASSFAEGHEQYF. In nucleotides, the CDR3 is TGTGCCAGCAGCTTTGCAGAGGGCCACGAGCAGTACTTC. The V call is TRBV11-3, the J call TRBJ2-7, with D possibly matching TRBD2 (5 bases). V lost 3 bases and J 5 bases, leaving 11 bases between the germline ends. Germline V gene sequence: CDR1 SGHNT, CDR2 YENEEA. The CDR3 is made up of 13 amino acids.

This clone has only a few counts. The chain joins TRBV6-4 to TRBJ2-1; 10 positions agree with TRBD1. Trimming took 2 bases from V and 6 from J; bases not matched to a gene: 4. Germline CDR1 MRHNA, CDR2 SNTAGT. The CDR3 contains 15 residues. Here the CDR3 reads CASSDETGGVNEQFF. The CDR3 DNA follows: TGTGCCAGCAGTGACGAGACAGGGGGCGTCAATGAGCAGTTCTTC.

About this clone: Other DNA sequences in this sample translate to the same CDR3. The chain recombines TRBV5-1 with TRBJ2-3; weak D call: TRBD2 (5 bases). CDR1 is SGHRS and CDR2 is YFSETQ in the germline V gene. This CDR3 contains 13 residues. The V and J ends lost 7 bases and 1 base respectively, with 10 bases between them. The CDR3 loop is CASSEGGTDTQYF. The DNA of the CDR3 is TGCGCCAGCTCTGAGGGAGGCACAGATACGCAGTATTTT.

The gene calls are TRBV11-2 and TRBJ1-2; no clear D. V was shortened by 5 bases and J by 5 bases, with 12 bases between the two germline ends. This CDR3 has 13 amino acids. Germline assignment: CDR1 SGHAT and CDR2 FQNNGV. The CDR3 loop is CASSLNRGYGYTF. The CDR3 nucleotides read TGTGCCAGCAGCCTAAACCGGGGATATGGCTACACCTTC. The whole variable domain, remainder taken from reference TRBV11-2 and TRBJ1-2, is EAGVAQSPRYKIIEKRQSVAFWCNPISGHATLYWYQQILGQGPKLLIQFQNNGVVDDSQLPKDRFSAERLKGVDSTLKIQPAKLEDSAVYLCASSLNRGYGYTFGSGTRLTVV.

This sequence joins TRBV27 and TRBJ2-7; 8 nucleotides line up with TRBD2. The V gene's germline CDR1 is MNHEY and CDR2 SMNVEV (reference sequence). Trimming took 5 bases from V and 5 from J; bases not matched to a gene: 11. The CDR3 has 15 amino acids. This chain's CDR3 is CASSASGLVTHEQYF. The CDR3 coding sequence is TGTGCCAGCAGTGCCTCGGGACTAGTAACCCACGAGCAGTACTTC.

This clone was seen just once. The chain couples TRBV27 to TRBJ2-7; 7 positions match TRBD1. Looked up from germline, CDR1 is MNHEY and CDR2 is SMNVEV (reference sequence). Trimming at V came to 6 bases and at J to 0 bases, leaving 8 bases not matched to a gene. The CDR3 contains 15 residues. CDR3 sequence reads: CASRKGTESSYEQYF. The CDR3 DNA follows: TGTGCCAGCAGAAAAGGGACAGAAAGCTCCTACGAGCAGTACTTC.

The chain couples TRBV7-9 to TRBJ1-4; 10 bases are a match to TRBD1. This CDR3 contains 15 residues. CDR1 SEHNR and CDR2 FQNEAQ come from the germline V gene (reference sequence). The junction had 8 bases not matched to a gene; V was cut back by 5 bases and J by 8 bases. CDR3: CASSNSGQGREKLFF. The CDR3 region has the DNA TGTGCCAGCAGCAACTCGGGACAGGGGAGGGAAAAACTGTTTTTT.

The genes are TRBV29-1 and TRBJ2-7, with TRBD2 matching 10 bases. The CDR3 loop spans 15 amino acids. J lost 6 bases, V lost 1 base, and 9 bases had no gene match. Germline V gives CDR1 SQVTM, CDR2 ANQGSEA. The CDR3 here is CSVEAPSGSPAEQYF. The CDR3 DNA sequence: TGCAGCGTTGAAGCTCCTAGCGGGAGTCCTGCCGAGCAGTACTTC.

The CDR3 bases are TGTGCCTGGAGCTCCCCCTACTCTGGAAACACCATATATTTT. Translation: CAWSSPYSGNTIYF. The gene calls are TRBV30 and TRBJ1-3; D is unclear. The CDR3 has 14 amino acids. The germline CDR1 and CDR2 sequences are GTSNPN and SVGIG (reference sequence). Trimming pared 3 bases from V and 0 bases from J, leaving 9 bases between.

This CDR3 is CASSPNTAGLAGGSSQYF. In DNA form, the CDR3 reads TGTGCCAGCTCACCAAACACTGCGGGACTAGCGGGAGGTTCTTCGCAGTATTTT. The rearrangement uses TRBV18 and TRBJ2-3; 15 positions match TRBD2. CDR1 and CDR2 (germline): KGHSH, LQKENI. CDR3 length equals 18 residues. Losses at the gene ends were 2 bases for V and 10 bases for J; bases not matched to a gene: 13.

The chain combines TRBV5-1 with TRBJ2-3; 10 bases map to TRBD1. The CDR3 loop spans 15 amino acids. The V gene end was trimmed by 4 bases and the J gene end by 4 bases; junction bases not matched to a gene: 6. Germline V CDR1 and CDR2: SGHRS, YFSETQ. The CDR3 loop is CASSVTGGEPDTQYF. Written as DNA, the CDR3 is TGCGCCAGCAGCGTGACAGGGGGCGAGCCAGATACGCAGTATTTT.

The chain has TRBV5-4 and TRBJ2-1; 13 positions agree with TRBD2. The CDR3 runs 17 residues. The V and J ends lost 0 bases and 5 bases, in that order; junction bases with no gene match: 5. Germline V gene sequence: CDR1 SGHNT, CDR2 YYREEE (reference sequence). CDR3 DNA: TGTGCCAGCAGCTTGGGGGGACTAGCGGGAACCCACAATGAGCAGTTCTTC. Amino acids: CASSLGGLAGTHNEQFF.

This clone came up a few times. DNA of the CDR3: TGTGCCAGCAGCGCTCTAGCGGGAGCGCCAACAGATACGCAGTATTTT. Residues: CASSALAGAPTDTQYF. The rearrangement joins TRBV5-4 to TRBJ2-3; 10 bases map to TRBD2. The CDR3 is 16 amino acids. V gave up 4 bases and J gave up 3 bases; unmatched junction bases: 8. Germline V gene sequence: CDR1 SGHNT, CDR2 YYREEE (reference sequence).

The chain joins TRBV27 to TRBJ1-1; 8 bases align to TRBD1. CDR3 length equals 12 residues. Germline trimming cut 6 bases from V and 4 bases from J; bases unmatched to any gene: 1. Germline V CDR1 and CDR2: MNHEY, SMNVEV (reference sequence). CDR3 protein: CASRTGGTEAFF. CDR3 nucleotide sequence: TGTGCCAGCAGAACAGGGGGCACTGAAGCTTTCTTT.

This chain joins TRBV19 and TRBJ1-4; D is possibly TRBD1 (6 bases). Germline CDR1 and CDR2: LNHDA and SQIVND (reference sequence). This CDR3 comprises 16 residues. Trimming shortened V by 4 bases and J by 5 bases, and 17 bases separated the two germline ends. CDR3 DNA sequence: TGTGCCAGTAGTAAAATAATGGACAGACGGAATGAAAAACTGTTTTTT. Its translation: CASSKIMDRRNEKLFF.

The V and J genes are TRBV27 and TRBJ1-5; D possibly corresponds to TRBD1 (6 bases). The CDR3 contains 14 residues. V lost 5 bases and J lost 4, with 12 bases in between. The germline V gene has CDR1 MNHEY and CDR2 SMNVEV (reference sequence). CDR3 sequence: CASSLRGGNQPQHF. Written as DNA, the CDR3 is TGTGCCAGCAGTCTACGAGGGGGTAATCAGCCCCAGCATTTT.